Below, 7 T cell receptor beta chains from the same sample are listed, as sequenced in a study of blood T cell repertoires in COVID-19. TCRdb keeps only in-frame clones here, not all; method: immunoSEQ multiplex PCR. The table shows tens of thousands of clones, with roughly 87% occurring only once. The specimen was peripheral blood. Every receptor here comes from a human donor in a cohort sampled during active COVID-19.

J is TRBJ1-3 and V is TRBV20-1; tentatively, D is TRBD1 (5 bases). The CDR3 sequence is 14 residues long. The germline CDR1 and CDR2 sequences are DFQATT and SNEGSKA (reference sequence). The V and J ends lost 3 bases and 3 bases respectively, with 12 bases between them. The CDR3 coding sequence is TGCAGTGCTAGTCCAACAGGTCTTGGAAACACCATATATTTT. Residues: CSASPTGLGNTIYF.

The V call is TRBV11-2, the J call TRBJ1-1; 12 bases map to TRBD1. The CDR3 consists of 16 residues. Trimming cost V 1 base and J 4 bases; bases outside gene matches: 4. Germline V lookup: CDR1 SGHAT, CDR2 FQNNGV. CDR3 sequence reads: CASSLGGTGGFTEAFF. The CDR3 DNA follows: TGTGCCAGCAGCTTAGGTGGGACAGGGGGCTTCACTGAAGCTTTCTTT. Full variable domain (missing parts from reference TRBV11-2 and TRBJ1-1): EAGVAQSPRYKIIEKRQSVAFWCNPISGHATLYWYQQILGQGPKLLIQFQNNGVVDDSQLPKDRFSAERLKGVDSTLKIQPAKLEDSAVYLCASSLGGTGGFTEAFFGQGTRLTVV.

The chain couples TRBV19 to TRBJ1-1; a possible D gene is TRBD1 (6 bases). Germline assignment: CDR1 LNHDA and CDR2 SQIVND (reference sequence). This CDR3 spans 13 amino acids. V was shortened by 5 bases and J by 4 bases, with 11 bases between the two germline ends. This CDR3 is CASSLDRRTEAFF. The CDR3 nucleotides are TGTGCCAGTAGTCTCGACAGGCGCACTGAAGCTTTCTTT.

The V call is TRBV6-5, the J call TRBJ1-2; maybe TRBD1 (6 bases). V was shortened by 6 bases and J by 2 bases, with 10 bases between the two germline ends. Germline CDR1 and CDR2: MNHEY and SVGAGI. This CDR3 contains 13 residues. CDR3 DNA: TGTGCCAGCAGACGAACAGGGAACTATGGCTACACCTTC. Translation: CASRRTGNYGYTF.

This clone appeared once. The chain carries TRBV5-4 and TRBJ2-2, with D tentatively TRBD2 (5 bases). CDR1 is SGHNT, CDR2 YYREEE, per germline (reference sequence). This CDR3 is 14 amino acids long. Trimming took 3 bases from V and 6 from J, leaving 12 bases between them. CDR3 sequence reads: CASSSGLTPGELFF. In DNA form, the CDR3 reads TGTGCCAGCAGCTCCGGACTGACCCCCGGGGAGCTGTTTTTT.

In DNA form, the CDR3 reads TGCAGCGTTGTAGGGGTCACAGATACGCAGTATTTT. Translation gives CSVVGVTDTQYF. This sequence joins TRBV29-1 and TRBJ2-3; maybe TRBD1 (5 bases). Trimming left V 4 bases short and J 2 bases short, with 7 bases between. The CDR3 sequence is 12 residues long. Germline assignment: CDR1 SQVTM and CDR2 ANQGSEA.

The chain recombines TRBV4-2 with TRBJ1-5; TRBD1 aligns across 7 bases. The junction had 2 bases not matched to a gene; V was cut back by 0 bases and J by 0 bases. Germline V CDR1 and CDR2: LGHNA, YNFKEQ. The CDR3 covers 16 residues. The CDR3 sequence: CASSQDHRGSNQPQHF. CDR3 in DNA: TGTGCCAGCAGCCAAGACCACAGGGGTAGCAATCAGCCCCAGCATTTT.